Following are 10 T cell receptor beta chains from one sample sequenced in a study of blood T cell repertoires in COVID-19. The repertoire was sequenced with immunoSEQ multiplex PCR; TCRdb's copy has only in-frame clones and lacks some. The table lists roughly 330,000 clones, 70% to 90% of them singletons. The sample comprised PBMCs or T cells enriched from blood (not recorded which). These receptors originate from a woman in her thirties who had recovered from COVID-19.

The rearrangement uses TRBV3-1 (or the pseudogene TRBV3-2) and TRBJ2-1, with 10 bases identical to TRBD2. The germline V gene encodes CDR1 LGHDT and CDR2 YNNKEL (reference sequence). The CDR3 sequence is 16 residues long. Losses at the gene ends were 3 bases for V and 2 bases for J; bases not matched to a gene: 4. The CDR3 here is CASSHYGLAAYNEQFF. DNA for the CDR3: TGTGCCAGCAGCCATTATGGACTAGCGGCCTACAATGAGCAGTTCTTC.

The rearrangement uses TRBV5-4 and TRBJ2-5, with TRBD2 identical over 8 bases. Germline-derived CDR1 and CDR2 are SGHNT and YYREEE (reference sequence). V trimming: 4 bases; J trimming: 5 bases; junction bases outside the gene matches: 7. The CDR3 is 14 residues long. CDR3 DNA sequence: TGTGCCAGCAGCCCGGGAGGGGCTGGGGAGACCCAGTACTTC. It specifies CASSPGGAGETQYF.

This chain joins TRBV27 and TRBJ2-6; D call uncertain. The CDR3 is 13 residues long. Germline CDR1 MNHEY, CDR2 SMNVEV (reference sequence). V lost 3 bases and J 4 bases, leaving 4 bases between the germline ends. The CDR3 DNA is TGTGCCAGCAGTTTGTCGGGGGCCAACGTCCTGACTTTC. Translating gives CASSLSGANVLTF.

This chain joins TRBV24-1 and TRBJ1-2, with 7 bases aligning to TRBD1. CDR1 and CDR2 from the germline V gene are KGHDR and SFDVKD. The CDR3 contains 13 residues. Losses at the gene ends were 6 bases for V and 3 bases for J; bases not matched to a gene: 3. The CDR3 spells CATSPGGYYGYTF. The CDR3 DNA reads TGTGCCACCAGTCCAGGGGGTTACTATGGCTACACCTTC.

The chain couples TRBV5-1 to TRBJ1-2, with D perhaps TRBD1 (5 bases). The CDR3 has 17 residues. CDR1 is SGHRS and CDR2 is YFSETQ in the germline V gene. The V gene lost 1 base and the J gene lost 7 bases, with 23 bases spanning the gap. CDR3 DNA: TGCGCCAGCAGCTTGCTCGGGCCGCAGGGTGGGGCCCCTGGCTACACCTTC. Encoded protein: CASSLLGPQGGAPGYTF.

This chain uses TRBV5-6 with TRBJ2-7; TRBD1 is a possible D gene (8 bases). CDR1 and CDR2 (germline): SGHDT, YYEEEE. The CDR3 sequence is 13 residues long. Deletions cut 4 bases from V and 6 bases from J, with 14 bases between. CDR3 nucleotides: TGTGCCAGCAGCGTGGACAGGGAGGGCGAGCAGTACTTC. This translates into CASSVDREGEQYF.

About this clone: A single base separates this from a much larger clone, so it may be a read error. Within the sample, other DNA sequences also encode this same CDR3. J is TRBJ1-1 and V is TRBV3-1 (or the pseudogene TRBV3-2); D is unclear. The CDR3 is 13 residues long. Germline CDR1 and CDR2: LGHDT and YNNKEL (reference sequence). With 1 base removed from V and 1 base from J, the gap between germline ends came to 4 bases. This CDR3 reads CASSQGQNTEAFF. DNA of the CDR3: TGTGCCAGCAGCCAAGGACAGAACACTGAAGCTTTCTTT.

The CDR3 loop reads CASSPGTVWDSPLHF. Written as DNA, the CDR3 is TGCGCCAGCAGCCCGGGGACAGTTTGGGATTCACCCCTCCACTTT. The J gene is TRBJ1-6, the V gene TRBV5-1, with TRBD1 matching 7 bases. Unmatched junction bases numbered 9, after V lost 4 bases and J lost 8 bases. The germline V gene encodes CDR1 SGHRS and CDR2 YFSETQ. This CDR3 has 15 amino acids.

In regard to this clone: This sample also contains other DNA sequences that code for the same CDR3. The chain combines TRBV10-3 with TRBJ1-1, with 8 bases lining up with TRBD1. Trimming at V came to 2 bases and at J to 2 bases, leaving 1 base not matched to a gene. The CDR3 sequence is 14 residues long. Germline V gene lookup returns CDR1 ENHRY and CDR2 SYGVKD. The DNA for the CDR3 is TGTGCCATCAGTGAGGGACAGGGTAACACTGAAGCTTTCTTT. This translates into CAISEGQGNTEAFF.

The V gene is TRBV29-1, the J gene TRBJ1-1; TRBD1 matches 8 bases. The CDR3 consists of 12 residues. Trimming took 2 bases from V and 10 from J; bases not matched to a gene: 6. Germline CDR1 SQVTM, CDR2 ANQGSEA. CDR3 region: CSVELRTGPAFF. The DNA of the CDR3 is TGCAGCGTTGAACTTAGGACAGGGCCAGCTTTCTTT. Filled out from reference TRBV29-1 and TRBJ1-1, the complete variable domain reads SAVISQKPSRDICQRGTSLTIQCQVDSQVTMMFWYRQQPGQSLTLIATANQGSEATYESGFVIDKFPISRPNLTFSTLTVSNMSPEDSSIYLCSVELRTGPAFFGQGTRLTVV.